Following are 11 T cell receptor beta chains from one sample sequenced in a study of Ad26.COV2.S vaccination and SARS-CoV-2 variants. The treatment was: approximately 18 received Ad26.COV2.S at low or high dose, single or two shots; five or six received placebo; per-sample allocation not given. Specimen acquisition occurred on day 63 following the initial vaccine or placebo injection. The repertoire was sequenced with immunoSEQ multiplex PCR; TCRdb's copy has only in-frame clones and lacks some. The sample shows roughly 350,000 clones, about nine tenths of them seen only once. The specimen comprised peripheral blood, sampled in a trial of Ad26.COV2.S vaccine versus placebo. The receptor source for this set is a person between 18 and 59 years old who received the Ad26.COV2.S COVID-19 vaccine or a placebo.

The rearrangement links TRBV3-1 (or the pseudogene TRBV3-2) to TRBJ1-2, with D unclear. CDR3 length equals 15 residues. V was trimmed by 1 base and J by 7 bases, leaving 16 bases between them. Germline V gene data show CDR1 as LGHDT and CDR2 as YNNKEL (reference sequence). This chain's CDR3 is CASSQVGGSYGGYTF. The CDR3 coding sequence is TGTGCCAGCAGCCAAGTGGGAGGGTCGTACGGTGGCTACACCTTC.

The chain uses TRBV4-2 and TRBJ2-2; 7 bases are a match to TRBD2. The CDR3 extends over 14 amino acids. Germline CDR1 reads LGHNA; CDR2 reads YNFKEQ. V lost 0 bases, J lost 7 bases, and 2 bases stayed unmatched. CDR3 in amino acids: CASSQDQRGGELFF. CDR3 nucleotide sequence: TGTGCCAGCAGCCAAGATCAGCGGGGCGGGGAGCTGTTTTTT.

The chain links TRBV7-3 to TRBJ1-1; D ambiguous. From germline, CDR1 is SGHTA and CDR2 FQGTGA. V lost 1 base and J lost 4, with 7 bases in between. The CDR3 is 13 residues long. This chain's CDR3 is CASSLNRGTEAFF. The CDR3 DNA is TGTGCCAGCAGCTTAAATCGGGGCACTGAAGCTTTCTTT.

The rearrangement links TRBV10-3 to TRBJ2-6; no firm D call. The CDR3 covers 15 residues. Trimming left V 6 bases short and J 0 bases short, with 9 bases between. The germline gives CDR1 ENHRY, CDR2 SYGVKD. Written as DNA, the CDR3 is TGTGCCATCAGGGGAAGATCCTCTGGGGCCAACGTCCTGACTTTC. Its translation is CAIRGRSSGANVLTF.

V usage is TRBV7-9 and J usage is TRBJ2-1, with TRBD2 matching over 7 bases. This CDR3 region has 16 residues. CDR1 is SEHNR and CDR2 is FQNEAQ in the germline V gene (reference sequence). Unmatched junction bases numbered 9, after V lost 5 bases and J lost 2 bases. CDR3 region: CASSPRVAGAYNEQFF. As DNA, the CDR3 is TGTGCCAGCAGCCCCCGGGTGGCGGGGGCCTACAATGAGCAGTTCTTC.

This chain joins TRBV3-1 (or the pseudogene TRBV3-2) and TRBJ2-1; D perhaps matches TRBD1 (5 bases). V lost 0 bases, J lost 0 bases, and 9 bases lay in between. The CDR3 contains 16 residues. Germline V lookup: CDR1 LGHDT, CDR2 YNNKEL (reference sequence). The CDR3 protein is CASSQDQGSSYNEQFF. In nucleotides, the CDR3 is TGTGCCAGCAGCCAAGATCAGGGTAGCTCCTACAATGAGCAGTTCTTC.

The chain uses TRBV21-1 and TRBJ1-4. TRBV21-1 is marked as a pseudogene. The CDR3 is 15 residues long. The DNA for the CDR3 is TGTGCCAGCAGCGACAAACAGCGATTAAATGAAAAACTGTTTTTT. This sequence encodes CASSDKQRLNEKLFF.

The J gene is TRBJ1-1, the V gene TRBV6-5; no definite D call. Trimming removed 6 bases at V and 4 bases at J, with 12 bases between. The CDR3 is 13 amino acids. Germline-derived CDR1 and CDR2 are MNHEY and SVGAGI. This chain's CDR3 is CASSPPGFTEAFF. Written as DNA, the CDR3 is TGTGCCAGCAGCCCCCCGGGGTTCACTGAAGCTTTCTTT.

This clone was found a few times. J is TRBJ1-1 and V is TRBV4-3; TRBD1 is a possible D gene (6 bases). The CDR3 is made up of 14 amino acids. V lost 4 bases and J 4 bases, leaving 13 bases between the germline ends. The germline V gene encodes CDR1 LGHNA and CDR2 YSLEER. This CDR3 is CASSRVQGSTEAFF. The CDR3 nucleotides read TGCGCCAGCAGCCGAGTACAGGGCAGCACTGAAGCTTTCTTT.

The gene calls are TRBV11-3 and TRBJ2-7; D not resolved. CDR1 is SGHNT and CDR2 is YENEEA in the germline V gene. The CDR3 covers 12 residues. With 2 bases removed from V and 3 bases from J, the gap between germline ends came to 5 bases. The CDR3 DNA reads as TGTGCCAGCAGCTTATCGAGCTACGAGCAGTACTTC. Translated: CASSLSSYEQYF.

The J gene is TRBJ1-2, the V gene TRBV19; TRBD1 is a possible D gene (5 bases). The V gene lost 3 bases and the J gene lost 8 bases, with 7 bases spanning the gap. The CDR3 covers 11 residues. The germline V gene has CDR1 LNHDA and CDR2 SQIVND (reference sequence). The CDR3 loop reads CASSMGTGYTF. CDR3 bases: TGTGCCAGTAGTATGGGGACGGGCTACACCTTC.